These 24 T cell receptor beta chains share one sample of origin, sequenced in a study of cytomegalovirus exposure and HLA in healthy donors. The PCR had 60 Vbeta and 13 Jbeta primers. Produced via immunoSEQ multiplex PCR; TCRdb's table is partial and in-frame only. The table lists about 200,000 clones, approximately 80% of them singletons. What was sequenced was PBMCs. Receptor source: a male donor in good health and CMV-seronegative.

To note about this clone: The same CDR3 also results from other DNA sequences found in this sample. This chain connects TRBV5-6 to TRBJ2-2; 9 bases are a match to TRBD2. Trimming cost V 3 bases and J 1 base; bases outside gene matches: 4. This CDR3 is 16 amino acids long. Per germline, CDR1 SGHDT and CDR2 YYEEEE. The CDR3 coding sequence is TGTGCCAGCAGCTACAATAGCGGGAGGAACACCGGGGAGCTGTTTTTT. This translates into CASSYNSGRNTGELFF.

This sequence joins TRBV28 and TRBJ1-2, with 7 bases fitting TRBD1. The CDR3 length is 16 residues. Trimming cost V 3 bases and J 5 bases; bases outside gene matches: 12. Looked up from germline, CDR1 is MDHEN and CDR2 is SYDVKM. The CDR3 is CASSFTGQEFMYGYTF. CDR3 DNA: TGTGCCAGCAGTTTTACCGGACAGGAGTTTATGTATGGCTACACCTTC.

The rearrangement uses TRBV5-1 and TRBJ1-2, with D perhaps TRBD1 (6 bases). The CDR3 contains 17 residues. V dropped 2 bases and J dropped 6 bases, with 23 bases sitting between them. CDR1 and CDR2 from the germline V gene are SGHRS and YFSETQ. The CDR3 nucleotides are TGCGCCAGCAGCTTTCAATTGGGGGGGGGCGACGGAAATGGCTACACCTTC. Protein product: CASSFQLGGGDGNGYTF.

This clone was seen only once. The chain employs TRBV19 and TRBJ2-3; 7 bases align to TRBD2. Germline loops: CDR1 LNHDA, CDR2 SQIVND (reference sequence). The trim removed 5 bases at V and 0 bases at J, leaving 8 bases unmatched. The CDR3 extends over 16 amino acids. The CDR3, as DNA: TGTGCCAGTAGTCTTGGGACTACCCGAAGCACAGATACGCAGTATTTT. Residues: CASSLGTTRSTDTQYF.

The chain recombines TRBV6-5 with TRBJ2-5; no definite D call. V lost 0 bases and J lost 1, with 9 bases in between. There are 15 residues in the CDR3. Germline V gene data show CDR1 as MNHEY and CDR2 as SVGAGI. The CDR3 nucleotides are TGTGCCAGCAGTTACTCTAGTATGGTCCAAGAGACCCAGTACTTC. Protein sequence: CASSYSSMVQETQYF.

The chain has TRBV7-6 and TRBJ2-5; no firm D call. Germline loops: CDR1 SGHVS, CDR2 FNYEAQ. There are 15 residues in the CDR3. Trimming cost V 1 base and J 5 bases, with 14 bases left between them. CDR3 residues: CASSLGSTPSETQYF. The CDR3 DNA reads as TGTGCCAGCAGCTTAGGGTCCACTCCCTCGGAGACCCAGTACTTC.

The V and J genes are TRBV14 and TRBJ2-1; 8 bases are shared with TRBD1. The CDR3 totals 23 residues. Germline CDR1 reads SGHDN; CDR2 reads FVKESK. V trimming: 3 bases; J trimming: 3 bases; junction bases outside the gene matches: 28. The CDR3 is CASSQRTGLDREGFRWLYNEQFF. For the CDR3, the DNA is TGTGCCAGCAGCCAGAGGACAGGGCTCGACAGGGAAGGCTTTAGGTGGCTCTACAATGAGCAGTTCTTC.

The rearrangement uses TRBV29-1 and TRBJ1-1; the match to TRBD1 covers 7 bases. The CDR3 loop spans 12 amino acids. The V gene end was trimmed by 8 bases and the J gene end by 6 bases; junction bases not matched to a gene: 9. The germline V gene has CDR1 SQVTM and CDR2 ANQGSEA. The CDR3 sequence: CSPWTGRSEAFF. The CDR3 DNA is TGCAGCCCTTGGACAGGTCGGTCTGAAGCTTTCTTT.

The J gene is TRBJ2-3, the V gene TRBV9, with D tentatively TRBD2 (6 bases). V lost 4 bases and J lost 9, with 12 bases in between. The CDR3 has 12 residues. Germline-derived CDR1 and CDR2 are SGDLS and YYNGEE. DNA of the CDR3: TGTGCCAGCAGCAGGTGGGGGGAGACGCAGTATTTT. Its protein product is CASSRWGETQYF.

The genes are TRBV5-8 and TRBJ2-2; TRBD2 agrees at 8 bases. Germline V gives CDR1 SGHTS, CDR2 YDEGEE. This CDR3 is built from 16 residues. Losses at the gene ends were 4 bases for V and 4 bases for J; bases not matched to a gene: 9. The DNA of the CDR3 is TGTGCCAGCAGCCCCCGCGGGAGGCGGCCCACCGGGGAGCTGTTTTTT. This gives the protein CASSPRGRRPTGELFF.

The CDR3 region is CASSTQGTNTGELFF. The CDR3 coding sequence is TGTGCCAGTAGTACACAGGGGACGAACACCGGGGAGCTGTTTTTT. The V call is TRBV19, the J call TRBJ2-2; TRBD1 aligns across 7 bases. The CDR3 has 15 residues. The V and J ends lost 4 bases and 0 bases, in that order; junction bases with no gene match: 2. Germline CDR1 reads LNHDA; CDR2 reads SQIVND (reference sequence).

This clone was seen a few times. V usage is TRBV18 and J usage is TRBJ2-7; TRBD2 agrees at 8 bases. This CDR3 has 15 residues. V was clipped by 3 bases and J by 2 bases; unmatched bases: 6. Germline V lookup: CDR1 KGHSH, CDR2 LQKENI. The CDR3 bases are TGTGCCAGCTCACCCGATCGGGAGGGAACCTACGAGCAGTACTTC. Amino acids: CASSPDREGTYEQYF.

The chain is built from TRBV5-6 and TRBJ1-2; tentative D call: TRBD1 (5 bases). In germline, CDR1 is SGHDT, CDR2 YYEEEE. This CDR3 has 13 residues. V was trimmed by 8 bases and J by 5 bases, leaving 16 bases between them. The CDR3 sequence is CASVRGGEYGYTF. Here the CDR3 DNA reads TGTGCCAGTGTTAGGGGTGGGGAATATGGCTACACCTTC.

The CDR3 loop reads CASSSIQTQYF. CDR3 sequence (DNA): TGTGCCAGCAGTAGCATCCAGACCCAGTACTTC. The rearrangement links TRBV6-5 to TRBJ2-5, with D uncertain. Germline V gene data show CDR1 as MNHEY and CDR2 as SVGAGI. The CDR3 is made up of 11 amino acids. V was clipped by 5 bases and J by 6 bases, with 7 bases between them.

The genes are TRBV4-1 and TRBJ2-7; a weak D match, TRBD1 (6 bases). Trimming shortened V by 4 bases and J by 5 bases, and 18 bases separated the two germline ends. This CDR3 spans 15 amino acids. CDR1 and CDR2 from the germline V gene are MGHRA and YSYEKL. CDR3 amino acids: CASSPRRDKIDEQYF. In nucleotides, the CDR3 is TGCGCCAGCAGCCCCCGACGGGACAAAATCGACGAGCAGTACTTC.

The genes are TRBV6-1 and TRBJ2-1, with D possibly being TRBD2 (6 bases). The CDR3 length is 15 residues. Germline V lookup: CDR1 MNHNS, CDR2 SASEGT. V lost 8 bases and J lost 5, with 19 bases in between. The CDR3 DNA sequence: TGTGCCAGCGGGAAGGGAGGTAGTTCTAACAATGAGCAGTTCTTC. Translating it yields CASGKGGSSNNEQFF.

The rearrangement uses TRBV27 and TRBJ1-2; TRBD1 matches at 7 bases. Losses at the gene ends were 6 bases for V and 3 bases for J; bases not matched to a gene: 4. Germline CDR1 and CDR2: MNHEY and SMNVEV (reference sequence). This CDR3 is 13 amino acids long. The DNA for the CDR3 is TGTGCCAGCAGCAAGGGACAGTACTATGGCTACACCTTC. Translation: CASSKGQYYGYTF.

Comments on this clone: At one end, the junction sequence differs from germline, possibly due to a read error. The chain joins TRBV7-9 to TRBJ1-1; 7 bases align to TRBD1. Germline V lookup: CDR1 SEHNR, CDR2 FQNEAQ (reference sequence). The CDR3 contains 13 residues. The CDR3: CSSSLATTGSQTF. For the CDR3, the DNA is TGTTCCAGCAGCTTAGCAACGACAGGGAGCCAAACTTTT.

The rearrangement joins TRBV11-2 to TRBJ2-7; 9 bases align to TRBD2. J lost 6 bases, V lost 6 bases, and 9 bases had no gene match. The CDR3 spans 14 residues. Germline V lookup: CDR1 SGHAT, CDR2 FQNNGV. The CDR3 DNA is TGTGCCAGCAGGCCTCCGGGACTAGCTGCCGAGCAGTACTTC. It is translated as CASRPPGLAAEQYF.

The DNA for the CDR3 is TGCGCCAGCAGCCAAGTGACTAGCGGGAGGACGCAAGAGACCCAGTACTTC. This sequence encodes CASSQVTSGRTQETQYF. V and J are TRBV4-1 and TRBJ2-5, with 13 bases that match TRBD2. CDR1 is MGHRA and CDR2 is YSYEKL in the germline V gene. This CDR3 has 17 residues. V lost 1 base and J lost 2; bases outside the gene matches: 4.

This chain links TRBV11-2 with TRBJ2-1; 11 bases map to TRBD2. The CDR3 sequence is 15 residues long. Germline CDR1 reads SGHAT; CDR2 reads FQNNGV. V was pared by 4 bases and J by 5 bases, with 4 bases of the junction left unmatched. In DNA form, the CDR3 reads TGTGCCAGCAGCTGGGGACTAGCGGAGGACAATGAGCAGTTCTTC. Its protein is CASSWGLAEDNEQFF.

The chain links TRBV25-1 to TRBJ2-7; 7 nucleotides line up with TRBD2. CDR1 is MGHDK and CDR2 is SYGVNS in the germline V gene. V dropped 7 bases and J dropped 3; count of bases not matched to a gene: 9. The CDR3 is 14 amino acids. The CDR3 loop reads CASKRAGELYEQYF. The CDR3 DNA sequence: TGTGCCAGCAAGAGGGCGGGAGAACTCTACGAGCAGTACTTC.

The gene calls are TRBV11-2 and TRBJ1-2; no definite D call. The V gene lost 0 bases and the J gene lost 5 bases, with 10 bases spanning the gap. Germline CDR1 SGHAT, CDR2 FQNNGV. The length of the CDR3 is 14 residues. CDR3 coding DNA: TGTGCCAGCAGCTTAGATCGAGCGGCTTATGGCTACACCTTC. It is translated as CASSLDRAAYGYTF.

The chain uses TRBV19 and TRBJ2-7; TRBD2 agrees at 7 bases. V trimming: 8 bases; J trimming: 4 bases; junction bases outside the gene matches: 8. The length of the CDR3 is 13 residues. In germline, CDR1 is LNHDA, CDR2 SQIVND (reference sequence). CDR3 loop: CASWWEGRYEQYF. CDR3 coding DNA: TGTGCCAGTTGGTGGGAGGGTCGATACGAGCAGTACTTC.